This entry concerns a single T cell receptor (beta chain). What it binds is not known. The data derive from a study of PD-1 blockade in mismatch repair-deficient tumors. V was shortened by 4 bases and J by 1 base, with 11 bases between the two germline ends. The CDR3 spans 14 residues. CDR1 SGHRS and CDR2 YFSETQ come from the germline V gene. Time point reported: 10-day in vitro stimulation with candidate neoantigen peptide 7. Mismatch repair deficiency was confirmed in all patients, by PCR or immunohistochemistry. TCRs were sequenced from a few patients responding to pembrolizumab. Assay used: immunoSEQ multiplex PCR; TCRdb lists only in-frame clones, some missing. Of nearly 9,000 clones listed, over 80% are singletons.

This specimen consisted of cells cultured in vitro, obtained from a patient treated with pembrolizumab. The rearrangement joins TRBV5-1 to TRBJ2-5, with unresolved D. The TCR sequence derives from an adult with mismatch repair-deficient cancer. The DNA of the CDR3 is TGCGCCAGCAGCACGCTAGGGTCCCAAGAGACCCAGTACTTC. Translation: CASSTLGSQETQYF.